What follows is one T cell receptor (beta chain) and its context. All gene names here are mouse names. With the read ending 4 residues before the CDR3 end, the germline J gene is used to fill in that end. After isolation, RNA underwent reverse transcription to generate cDNA as the sequencing template. Only in-frame clones appear in the TCRdb table, and some are missing; sequencing was by immunoSEQ multiplex PCR. Captured here are some 120,000 clones, none seen once; the top ten comprise roughly a fifth. These data come from a study of CD8+ T cells in alopecia areata. This CDR3 has 16 amino acids. Germline assignment: CDR1 NNHDY and CDR2 SYVADS. The V gene end was trimmed by 0 bases and the J gene end by 2 bases; junction bases not matched to a gene: 4.

The TCR was taken from a C3H/HeJ mouse with alopecia areata. Strain haplotype (MHC): H2-k. The chain has TRBV13-3 and TRBJ2-7; TRBD2 agrees at 11 bases. The sample comprised lesional skin. CDR3 residues: CASSDARLGGAYEQYF. The covered CDR3 bases are TGTGCCAGCAGTGATGCCCGACTGGGGGGGGCCTAT.